This T cell receptor beta chain is from a study of blood T cells in healthy people across ages. Study results and caveats: In long-lived donors, naive CD4+ cell counts and diversity exceeded those of aged donors.

Alongside a J-beta primer mix, a sample-barcoded 5' primer served in a second PCR lasting roughly 7 to 11 cycles. One entry per CDR3 protein results from TCRdb running MiXCR on the 5' RACE reads. The repertoire includes 1.5 million to 2 million distinct CDR3 sequences, 28% of them detected once, and more than 6% sits in the top ten. This clonotype was counted at least ten times. Its antigen is not identified. Trimming cost V 5 bases and J 0 bases, with 11 bases left between them. The CDR3 spans 14 residues. The rearrangement links TRBV12-3 or TRBV12-4 to TRBJ2-7; D gene unclear. Sequencing input: blood. The TCR comes from a woman aged 25 to 39 in good health. The CDR3 DNA reads TGTGCCAGCAGTCAACAGAGTAGCTCCTACGAGCAGTACTTC. It is translated as CASSQQSSSYEQYF.